This T cell receptor beta chain emerged from a study of tumor-infiltrating lymphocytes in primary liver carcinoma. Researchers generated TCR beta cDNA from 500 ng of total RNA, relying on a constant-region primer. Modified slightly, ARM-PCR produced TCR beta libraries over three nested multiplex PCR rounds. Running 9 to 11 cycles apiece, the first two PCR rounds relied on TRBV1-TRBV30 forward primers together with a C-beta reverse primer. From the multiplex PCR reads, TCRdb called clonotypes with MiXCR, one entry per CDR3 protein. The sample yields more than 150,000 distinct CDR3 sequences, roughly 60% seen once. CDR1 is LGHNA and CDR2 is YNFKEQ in the germline V gene. The CDR3 sequence is 11 residues long. Trimming removed 7 bases at V and 6 bases at J, with 7 bases between. Unsorted whole blood yielded the blood RNA, and germline DNA was also extracted.

The specimen was peripheral blood. This sequence joins TRBV4-2 and TRBJ2-1; D remains unclear. The clonotype comes from a man in his forties with primary liver carcinoma and hepatitis B virus infection. The CDR3 nucleotides read TGTGCCAGCACCGGCGGCAATGAGCAGTTCTTC. It is translated as CASTGGNEQFF.